This paragraph reports one T cell receptor beta chain. Its antigen is unidentified. V gave up 2 bases and J gave up 8 bases, with 9 bases separating them. This CDR3 spans 12 amino acids. Germline V CDR1 and CDR2: SNHLY, FYNNEI. The data stem from a study of CD8 T cells in ankylosing spondylitis. Whole-study results and caveats: Some motif variants were previously reported in reactive arthritis synovial fluid and blood. It was reported that disease-linked clones were significantly enriched in matched ankylosing spondylitis synovial fluid. Seven to nine highly homologous variants formed a TCR beta motif that appeared characteristic of ankylosing spondylitis blood.

With molecular barcodes, quantitative 5'-RACE was used to make the TCR beta libraries. TCRdb reanalysed the 5' RACE reads using MiXCR and keeps one entry per CDR3 protein. The sample includes around 430,000 distinct CDR3 sequences, under 20% seen only once; the top ten take 1%. The receptor comes from a male donor with ankylosing spondylitis. The specimen sequenced was blood, either unsorted or a sorted T cell fraction (not recorded which). The V gene is TRBV2, the J gene TRBJ1-2; D not resolved. CDR3 sequence reads: CASSERWRGYTF. As DNA, the CDR3 is TGTGCCAGCAGTGAACGGTGGAGGGGCTACACCTTC.